This T cell receptor (beta chain) was captured by sequencing in a study of T cells after yellow fever vaccination. The study's findings and limits: Among primary-vaccination clones, most reappeared after the booster, at 95% to 96% for CD4 and 88% for CD8. The study noted that FACS-sorted repertoires could contain abundant clonotypes contaminating from the bulk population.

This clonotype was seen at least ten times. Its antigen is as yet unknown. Per germline, CDR1 MGHRA and CDR2 YSYEKL. The CDR3 extends over 15 amino acids. Trimming at V came to 1 base and at J to 5 bases, leaving 2 bases not matched to a gene. TCRdb used MiXCR to reprocess the 5' RACE reads, holding one entry per CDR3 protein. The repertoire holds about 500,000 distinct CDR3 sequences, about a sixth seen once, with roughly 17% in the top ten. The input for sequencing was PBMCs, taken 5 to 6 days after the first yellow fever vaccination. The TCR originated in a man between 18 and 35 years old who received the YFV17D yellow fever vaccine. The chain has TRBV4-1 and TRBJ2-2; 9 bases align to TRBD2. Here the CDR3 DNA reads TGCGCCAGCAGCCAAGTGGCGGGGGGGACCGGGGAGCTGTTTTTT. It translates to CASSQVAGGTGELFF.